This T cell receptor beta chain was recorded in a study of T-cell reconstitution after alpha-beta-depleted transplantation in children. In this sample, this clonotype turned up a few times. A library of TCRbeta sequences, prepared with unique molecular identifiers, was generated. TCRdb re-analysed the PCR reads in MiXCR, keeping a single row per CDR3 protein. The table has around 360,000 distinct CDR3 sequences, 9% to 12% seen once. CDR1 is ENHRY and CDR2 is SYGVKD in the germline V gene. The CDR3 totals 13 residues. Trimming pared 5 bases from V and 2 bases from J, leaving 9 bases between. This sample comprised PBMCs from the stem cell graft donor, obtained from the stem cell graft. The chain uses TRBV10-3 and TRBJ2-5; tentative D call: TRBD1 (6 bases). This receptor was identified in a human donor who donated a stem cell graft to a child with acute lymphoblastic leukemia. CDR3 protein: CAISLGQQETQYF. The DNA of the CDR3 is TGTGCCATCAGTTTAGGACAGCAAGAGACCCAGTACTTC.